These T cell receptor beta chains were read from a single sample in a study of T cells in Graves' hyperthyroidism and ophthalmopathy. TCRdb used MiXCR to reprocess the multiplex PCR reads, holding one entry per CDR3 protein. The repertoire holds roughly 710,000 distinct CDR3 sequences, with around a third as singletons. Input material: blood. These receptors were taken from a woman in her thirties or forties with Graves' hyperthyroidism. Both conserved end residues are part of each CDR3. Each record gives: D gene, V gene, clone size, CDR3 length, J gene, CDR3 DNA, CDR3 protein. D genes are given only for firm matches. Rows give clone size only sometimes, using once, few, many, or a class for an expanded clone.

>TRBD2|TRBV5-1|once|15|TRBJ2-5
TGCGCCAGCAGCTCCAAGGCGGGACTAGCACAACCCCAGTACTTC
CASSSKAGLAQPQYF
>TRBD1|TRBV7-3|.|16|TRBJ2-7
TGTGCCAGCAGCCCCCCGGACAGGGTCGTGTCCTACGAGCAGTACTTC
CASSPPDRVVSYEQYF
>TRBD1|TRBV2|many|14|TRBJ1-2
TGTGCCAGCAGACCGGGACAGGGGGTCCATGGCTACACCTTC
CASRPGQGVHGYTF
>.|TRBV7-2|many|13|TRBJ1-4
TGTGCCAGCAGCTTAGGGGGGGAGGAAAAACTGTTTTTT
CASSLGGEEKLFF
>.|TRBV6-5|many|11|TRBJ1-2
TGTGCCAGCGTTCGGGCGACTGGCTACACCTTC
CASVRATGYTF
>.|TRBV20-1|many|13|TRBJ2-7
TGCAGTGCTAGAGCTCGTCTAGAGGGCGAGCAGTACTTC
CSARARLEGEQYF
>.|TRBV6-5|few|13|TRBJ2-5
TGTGCCAGCGGACGGGTTAACCAAGAGACCCAGTACTTC
CASGRVNQETQYF
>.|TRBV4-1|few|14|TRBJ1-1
TGCGCCAGCAGCCTTTGGGGGGCGTTCACTGAAGCTTTCTTT
CASSLWGAFTEAFF
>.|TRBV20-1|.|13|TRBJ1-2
TGCAGCGCCTACAGGGTATCCCACTATGGCTACACCTTC
CSAYRVSHYGYTF
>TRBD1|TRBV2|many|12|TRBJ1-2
TGTGCCAGCACACACAGGGGTTATGGCTACACCTTC
CASTHRGYGYTF
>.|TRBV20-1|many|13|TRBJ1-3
TGCAGTGCTGACAGTAGCTCTGGAAACACCATATATTTT
CSADSSSGNTIYF
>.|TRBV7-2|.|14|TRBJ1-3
TGTGCCAGCAGCTTAGATCGTTTCGGCAACACCATATATTTT
CASSLDRFGNTIYF
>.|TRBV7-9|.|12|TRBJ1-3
TGTGCCAGCAGCATAGACGGGAACACCATATATTTT
CASSIDGNTIYF
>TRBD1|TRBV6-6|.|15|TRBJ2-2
TGTGCCAGCAGTACAGGGGGCGGTGGTACCGGGGAGCTGTTTTTT
CASSTGGGGTGELFF
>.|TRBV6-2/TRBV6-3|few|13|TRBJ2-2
TGTGCCAGCAGTCGACTGTTAACCGGGGAGCTGTTTTTT
CASSRLLTGELFF
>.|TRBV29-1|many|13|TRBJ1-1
TGCAGCGTTGAAGGTAGGGCGAACACTGAAGCTTTCTTT
CSVEGRANTEAFF
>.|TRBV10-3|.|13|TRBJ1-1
TGTGCCATCAGATGGGGGACGGACACTGAAGCTTTCTTT
CAIRWGTDTEAFF
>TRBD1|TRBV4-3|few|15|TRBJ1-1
TGCGCCAGCAGCCAAGATTGGGACAGAGGCGCTGAAGCTTTCTTT
CASSQDWDRGAEAFF
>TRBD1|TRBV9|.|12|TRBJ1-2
TGTGCCAGCAACACAGGGGGAAATGGCTACACCTTC
CASNTGGNGYTF
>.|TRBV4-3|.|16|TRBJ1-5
TGCGCCAGCAGCCAAGGGCCGACAGATAGCAATCAGCCCCAGCATTTT
CASSQGPTDSNQPQHF
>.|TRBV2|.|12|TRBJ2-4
TGTGCCAGCAATCAGGAGAGGGACATTCAGTACTTC
CASNQERDIQYF
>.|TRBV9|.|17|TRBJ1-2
TGTGCCAGCAGCGTAGGATCCCCTCTCGACCGGAACTATGGCTACACCTTC
CASSVGSPLDRNYGYTF
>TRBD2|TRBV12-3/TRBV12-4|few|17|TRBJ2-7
TGTGCCAGCACCGGGGGGGATAGCGGGGGGATCGCCTACGAGCAGTACTTC
CASTGGDSGGIAYEQYF
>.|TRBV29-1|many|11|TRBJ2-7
TGCAGCGCCAGACAGAGTTACGAACAGTACTTC
CSARQSYEQYF
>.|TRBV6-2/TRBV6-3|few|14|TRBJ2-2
TGTGCCAGCAGTCGATCGGGCGGTACTGGGGAGCTGTTTTTT
CASSRSGGTGELFF
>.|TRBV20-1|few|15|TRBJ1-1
TGCAGTGCTAGTGTGCAGGACCACATGAACACTGAAGCTTTCTTT
CSASVQDHMNTEAFF
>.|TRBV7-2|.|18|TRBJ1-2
TGCGCCAGCAGCCAAGGGCACGGGACTGTAGAAGCTAACTATGGCTACACCTTC
CASSQGHGTVEANYGYTF
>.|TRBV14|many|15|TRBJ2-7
TGTGCCAGCAGCCAAACAGGGAGGGGGCACTACGAGCAGTACTTC
CASSQTGRGHYEQYF
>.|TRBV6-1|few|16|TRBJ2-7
TGTGCCAGCACCATTAAGGGCAGGGGAGTTTTCTACGAGCAGTACTTC
CASTIKGRGVFYEQYF
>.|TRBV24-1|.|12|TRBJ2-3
TGTGCCACCACGTCGGAAACAGATACGCAGTATTTT
CATTSETDTQYF
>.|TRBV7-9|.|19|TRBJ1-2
TGCGCCAGCAGCCAAGAGGTCACAGTAAGGGCTCCCTCCCCCTATGGCTACACCTTC
CASSQEVTVRAPSPYGYTF
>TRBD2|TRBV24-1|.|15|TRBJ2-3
TGTGCCACCATAATTCGAGGGAGGGTCCCAGATACGCAGTATTTT
CATIIRGRVPDTQYF
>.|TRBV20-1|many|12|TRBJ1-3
TGCAGTGCCCCTGCGGGGGTAAACACCATATATTTT
CSAPAGVNTIYF
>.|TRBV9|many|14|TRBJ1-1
TGTGCCAGCAGCGTAGAGGGACCCTACACTGAAGCTTTCTTT
CASSVEGPYTEAFF
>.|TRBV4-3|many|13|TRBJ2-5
TGCGCCAGCAGCCAAGGGAATTTGGAGACCCAGTACTTC
CASSQGNLETQYF
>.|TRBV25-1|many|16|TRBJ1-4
TGTGCCAGCAGTGAATCGGAGGGTGCAACTAATGAAAAACTGTTTTTT
CASSESEGATNEKLFF
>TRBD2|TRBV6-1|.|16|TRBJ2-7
TGTGCCAGCAGTCTCGGACTAGCGGGAGGGCCGAGGGAGCAGTACTTC
CASSLGLAGGPREQYF
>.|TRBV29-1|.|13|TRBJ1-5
TGCAGCGTCGATGACAGGTGGAATCAGCCCCAGCATTTT
CSVDDRWNQPQHF
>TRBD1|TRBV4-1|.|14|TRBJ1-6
TGCGCCAGCAGCAACCGACAGGGGATTTCACCCCTCCACTTT
CASSNRQGISPLHF
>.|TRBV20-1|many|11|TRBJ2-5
TGCAGTGCTAGCCCTCCAGAGACCCAGTACTTC
CSASPPETQYF
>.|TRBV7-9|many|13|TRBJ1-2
TGTGCCAGCAGCTTAGAGGGCTTCTATGGCTACACCTTC
CASSLEGFYGYTF
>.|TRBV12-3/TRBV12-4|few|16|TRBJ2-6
TGTGCCAGCAGTTTTCGTCGGGGTCCCGGGGCCAACGTCCTGACTTTC
CASSFRRGPGANVLTF
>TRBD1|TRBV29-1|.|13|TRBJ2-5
TGCAGCGTTGACAGGGGGCATAGAGAGACCCAGTACTTC
CSVDRGHRETQYF
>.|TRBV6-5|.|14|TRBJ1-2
TGTGCCAGCAGAGGATGGACCCTTCGAGATGGCTACACCTTC
CASRGWTLRDGYTF
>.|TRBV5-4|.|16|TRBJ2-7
TGTGCCAGCAGCCCCCGGGAACAGGGAAATACCTACGAGCAGTACTTC
CASSPREQGNTYEQYF
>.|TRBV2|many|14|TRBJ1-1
TGTGCCAGCAGTGCGGTCGGACGTAACACTGAAGCTTTCTTT
CASSAVGRNTEAFF
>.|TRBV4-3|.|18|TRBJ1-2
TGCGCCAGCAGCCAAGATCGGACAGATATTTTTCCGGGGTATGGCTACACCTTC
CASSQDRTDIFPGYGYTF
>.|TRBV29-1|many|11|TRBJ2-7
TGCAGCGTTGTAGGAAGGGGTGAGCAGTACTTC
CSVVGRGEQYF
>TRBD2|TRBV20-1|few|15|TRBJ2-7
TGCAGTGCTAGAGCAGCGACTAGCGGAAGCTACGAGCAGTACTTC
CSARAATSGSYEQYF
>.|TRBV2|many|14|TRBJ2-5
TGTGCCAGCAGTGGCAGGGAGTACCAAGAGACCCAGTACTTC
CASSGREYQETQYF
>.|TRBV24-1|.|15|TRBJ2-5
TGTGCCACCAGTGGGCCCCTGAACACCGGGGAGACCCAGTACTTC
CATSGPLNTGETQYF
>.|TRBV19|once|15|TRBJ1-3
TGTGCCAGTAGTATGGGCACCCTCTCTGGAAACACCATATATTTT
CASSMGTLSGNTIYF
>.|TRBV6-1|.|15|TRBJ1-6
TGTGCCAGCAGCAGAGCCGGGGGGTTGGCCTCACCCCTCCACTTT
CASSRAGGLASPLHF
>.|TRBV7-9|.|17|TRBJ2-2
TGTGCCAGCAGCCAAGATAGCGGCCTCGGAGTGAACGGGGAGCTGTTTTTT
CASSQDSGLGVNGELFF
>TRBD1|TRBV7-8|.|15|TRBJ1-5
TGTGCCAGCAGCTTTAGAGACAGGGTCAATCAGCCCCAGCATTTT
CASSFRDRVNQPQHF